The 29 T cell receptor beta chains below were found in one sample sequenced in a study of blood T cell repertoires in COVID-19. Method: immunoSEQ multiplex PCR; TCRdb's copy keeps in-frame clones and lacks some. This table has roughly 250,000 clones, 88% appearing once. The specimen was PBMCs or T cells enriched from blood (not recorded which). The receptors stem from a woman aged 40 to 49 who had been exposed to COVID-19.

V usage is TRBV28 and J usage is TRBJ1-2; 7 bases agree with TRBD1. This CDR3 contains 17 residues. Trimming took 0 bases from V and 1 from J; bases not matched to a gene: 8. The V gene's germline CDR1 is MDHEN and CDR2 SYDVKM. CDR3 sequence: CASSLWGTVDYNYGYTF. In DNA form, the CDR3 reads TGTGCCAGCAGTTTATGGGGGACAGTCGACTATAACTATGGCTACACCTTC.

This chain uses TRBV21-1 with TRBJ2-7; TRBD1 is the table's D call and was not checked against the DNA. TRBV21-1 is marked as a pseudogene. The CDR3 sequence is 15 residues long. The CDR3 protein is CASSKAGQGDYEQYF. CDR3 coding DNA: TGTGCCAGCAGCAAAGCAGGGCAGGGGGACTACGAGCAGTACTTC.

The CDR3 bases are TGTGCCAGCAGAGACCCGACAGGGGGGAATTACGAGCAGTACTTC. This translates into CASRDPTGGNYEQYF. The gene calls are TRBV6-1 and TRBJ2-7; 9 bases map to TRBD1. V lost 6 bases, J lost 4 bases, and 10 bases stayed unmatched. The length of the CDR3 is 15 residues. The germline V gene has CDR1 MNHNS and CDR2 SASEGT.

V is TRBV11-2 and J is TRBJ1-3; 9 positions agree with TRBD1. V lost 4 bases and J lost 4; bases outside the gene matches: 2. The CDR3 has 14 amino acids. CDR1 is SGHAT, CDR2 FQNNGV, per germline. The chain's CDR3 is CASSWGQGGNTIYF. In nucleotides, the CDR3 is TGTGCCAGCAGCTGGGGACAGGGAGGAAACACCATATATTTT. The full variable domain, completed using reference TRBV11-2 and TRBJ1-3, is EAGVAQSPRYKIIEKRQSVAFWCNPISGHATLYWYQQILGQGPKLLIQFQNNGVVDDSQLPKDRFSAERLKGVDSTLKIQPAKLEDSAVYLCASSWGQGGNTIYFGEGSWLTVV.

This rearrangement joins TRBV30 to TRBJ2-2; tentatively, D is TRBD2 (5 bases). V was cut by 2 bases and J by 4 bases, with 5 bases left in between. CDR3 length: 12 residues. Germline CDR1 and CDR2: GTSNPN and SVGIG (reference sequence). The CDR3 loop is CAWSLATGELFF. The CDR3, as DNA: TGTGCCTGGAGTCTAGCCACCGGGGAGCTGTTTTTT.

This chain uses TRBV27 with TRBJ1-6, with D perhaps matching TRBD1 (6 bases). Germline values: CDR1 MNHEY, CDR2 SMNVEV (reference sequence). With 3 bases removed from V and 7 bases from J, the gap between germline ends came to 13 bases. The CDR3 sequence is 15 residues long. The CDR3 region is CASSFGQRRNSPLHF. The CDR3 DNA follows: TGTGCCAGCAGTTTTGGACAGCGGAGGAATTCACCCCTCCACTTT.

This sequence joins TRBV4-1 and TRBJ1-6, with D maybe TRBD1 (6 bases). This CDR3 is built from 17 residues. V was trimmed by 6 bases and J by 0 bases, leaving 15 bases between them. Germline V gives CDR1 MGHRA, CDR2 YSYEKL. Written as DNA, the CDR3 is TGCGCCAGCAGGGACCGGACAGAGAGCTCCTATAATTCACCCCTCCACTTT. Translated, it gives CASRDRTESSYNSPLHF.

V is TRBV2 and J is TRBJ2-7, with D perhaps TRBD1 (5 bases). CDR3 length: 12 amino acids. Germline V gene lookup returns CDR1 SNHLY and CDR2 FYNNEI. V dropped 8 bases and J dropped 6 bases, with 14 bases sitting between them. The CDR3 DNA reads as TGTGCCAGCGTCCTAAGACAGAGCGAGCAGTACTTC. This encodes CASVLRQSEQYF. The full variable domain, its missing parts supplied by reference TRBV2 and TRBJ2-7, is EPEVTQTPSHQVTQMGQEVILRCVPISNHLYFYWYRQILGQKVEFLVSFYNNEISEKSEIFDDQFSVERPDGSNFTLKIRSTKLEDSAMYFCASVLRQSEQYFGPGTRLTVT.

The gene calls are TRBV6-6 and TRBJ1-1, with a tentative D call TRBD1 (5 bases). Germline V CDR1 and CDR2: MNHNY, SVGAGI (reference sequence). The ends were cut back, 0 bases at V and 0 bases at J, with 5 bases in the middle. CDR3 length: 14 residues. The DNA for the CDR3 is TGTGCCAGCAGTTACTCGACAGTGAACACTGAAGCTTTCTTT. It yields the protein CASSYSTVNTEAFF.

The chain employs TRBV27 and TRBJ1-1, with TRBD1 as a possible D gene (6 bases). The CDR3 length is 15 residues. Germline-derived CDR1 and CDR2 are MNHEY and SMNVEV (reference sequence). V was shortened by 0 bases and J by 4 bases, with 12 bases between the two germline ends. The CDR3 is CASSLSIRGGTEAFF. Here the CDR3 DNA reads TGTGCCAGCAGTTTATCGATAAGGGGGGGCACTGAAGCTTTCTTT.

The CDR3 nucleotides are TGTGCCAGCAGCTTAATTGGGGGCGGAGGCACAGATACGCAGTATTTT. Protein: CASSLIGGGGTDTQYF. The chain joins TRBV7-3 to TRBJ2-3; D possibly corresponds to TRBD1 (6 bases). The length of the CDR3 is 16 residues. In germline, CDR1 is SGHTA, CDR2 FQGTGA. Deletions cut 1 base from V and 1 base from J, with 12 bases between.

The chain is built from TRBV13 and TRBJ1-6; the D gene is possibly TRBD1 (6 bases). Germline lookup yields CDR1 PRHDT and CDR2 FYEKMQ (reference sequence). Trimming took off 5 bases at V and 2 bases at J, with 16 bases between the two ends. The CDR3 totals 17 residues. CDR3 nucleotide sequence: TGTGCCAGCAGCCCGGAGAGGGGGGGGGCCTATAATTCACCCCTCCACTTT. The encoded protein is CASSPERGGAYNSPLHF.

The chain carries TRBV28 and TRBJ1-5; D call uncertain. The CDR3 covers 13 residues. Germline CDR1 reads MDHEN; CDR2 reads SYDVKM. Trimming shortened V by 4 bases and J by 6 bases, and 10 bases separated the two germline ends. CDR3 amino acids: CASSSNSLQPQHF. In nucleotides, the CDR3 is TGTGCCAGCAGTTCAAACTCCCTTCAGCCCCAGCATTTT.

This chain joins TRBV7-9 and TRBJ1-1; D remains unclear. This CDR3 spans 13 amino acids. Deletions cut 0 bases from V and 8 bases from J, with 10 bases between. Germline loops: CDR1 SEHNR, CDR2 FQNEAQ (reference sequence). CDR3 nucleotides: TGTGCCAGCAGCTTAGCAGAGGCTCTAGAAGCTTTCTTT. Encoded protein: CASSLAEALEAFF.

The chain carries TRBV5-4 and TRBJ2-1, with 7 bases lining up with TRBD2. The junction had 10 bases not matched to a gene; V was cut back by 3 bases and J by 4 bases. Germline CDR1 SGHNT, CDR2 YYREEE (reference sequence). This CDR3 is 16 amino acids long. The CDR3 sequence: CASSSPWGGDYNEQFF. The CDR3 region has the DNA TGTGCCAGCAGCTCCCCTTGGGGAGGGGATTACAATGAGCAGTTCTTC.

This clone was recorded many times. This chain links TRBV18 with TRBJ2-1; 10 bases line up with TRBD2. This CDR3 spans 15 amino acids. The V segment lost 6 bases and the J segment 6 bases; nucleotides outside the gene matches: 8. The germline V gene has CDR1 KGHSH and CDR2 LQKENI. The CDR3 reads CASSPGSGRGNEQFF. The CDR3 DNA sequence: TGTGCCAGCTCCCCAGGGAGCGGGAGGGGCAATGAGCAGTTCTTC. Together with reference TRBV18 and TRBJ2-1, the CDR3 gives the full variable domain: NAGVMQNPRHLVRRRGQEARLRCSPMKGHSHVYWYRQLPEEGLKFMVYLQKENIIDESGMPKERFSAEFPKEGPSILRIQQVVRGDSAAYFCASSPGSGRGNEQFFGPGTRLTVL.

V gene TRBV6-2 or TRBV6-3 combines with J gene TRBJ1-1, with 8 bases fitting TRBD1. Germline V gene sequence: CDR1 MNHEY, CDR2 SVGEGT. With V trimmed by 5 bases and J by 1 base, 3 bases remained unmatched. The CDR3 has 14 amino acids. CDR3: CASSPGQGNTEAFF. The DNA for the CDR3 is TGTGCCAGCAGTCCCGGACAGGGGAACACTGAAGCTTTCTTT.

This chain uses TRBV30 with TRBJ1-2, with a weak D call TRBD1 (6 bases). CDR3 size: 11 residues. Trimming cost V 5 bases and J 6 bases, with 10 bases left between them. The germline V gene has CDR1 GTSNPN and CDR2 SVGIG (reference sequence). CDR3 DNA sequence: TGTGCCTGGCAAACAGGGCATGGCTACACCTTC. Protein product: CAWQTGHGYTF.

The genes are TRBV2 and TRBJ1-5, with 8 bases identical to TRBD1. Losses at the gene ends were 5 bases for V and 4 bases for J; bases not matched to a gene: 4. The CDR3 covers 14 residues. Germline assignment: CDR1 SNHLY and CDR2 FYNNEI. The DNA for the CDR3 is TGTGCCAGCAGTAGGGGACAGGTTAATCAGCCCCAGCATTTT. Translation gives CASSRGQVNQPQHF.

The CDR3 loop reads CAWSVGTGVYEQFF. The CDR3 nucleotides are TGTGCCTGGAGTGTAGGGACAGGGGTATATGAGCAGTTCTTC. The J gene is TRBJ2-1, the V gene TRBV30; 10 positions match TRBD1. This CDR3 contains 14 residues. After removal of 0 bases from V and 8 bases from J, the junction contained 4 bases not matched to a gene. CDR1 and CDR2 from the germline V gene are GTSNPN and SVGIG (reference sequence).

The chain joins TRBV7-3 to TRBJ2-3, with 9 nucleotides matching TRBD1. The CDR3 runs to 14 residues. V lost 4 bases to trimming and J lost 4 bases; unmatched junction nucleotides: 3. Germline loops: CDR1 SGHTA, CDR2 FQGTGA. The chain's CDR3 is CASSSDRGSDTQYF. The DNA for the CDR3 is TGTGCCAGCAGCTCGGACAGGGGTTCAGATACGCAGTATTTT.

This rearrangement joins TRBV6-2 or TRBV6-3 to TRBJ1-5, with 7 bases that match TRBD1. CDR3 size: 17 residues. Germline lookup yields CDR1 MNHEY and CDR2 SVGEGT. V dropped 6 bases and J dropped 4; count of bases not matched to a gene: 15. CDR3 residues: CASSPHAGTDSNQPQHF. The CDR3 bases are TGTGCCAGCAGCCCCCACGCCGGGACAGACAGTAATCAGCCCCAGCATTTT.

This clone turned up a few times. DNA of the CDR3: TGTGCCAGCAGCCAGAATCCGGGACAGACTAGCACAGATACGCAGTATTTT. It encodes CASSQNPGQTSTDTQYF. J is TRBJ2-3 and V is TRBV14, with 7 bases fitting TRBD1. The V gene end was trimmed by 3 bases and the J gene end by 0 bases; junction bases not matched to a gene: 9. Germline V CDR1 and CDR2: SGHDN, FVKESK. The CDR3 length is 17 residues.

The chain employs TRBV20-1 and TRBJ2-7; possible D gene TRBD1, 6 bases. Germline V lookup: CDR1 DFQATT, CDR2 SNEGSKA (reference sequence). This CDR3 spans 15 amino acids. Trimming took off 3 bases at V and 4 bases at J, with 19 bases between the two ends. The CDR3 DNA follows: TGCAGTGCTAGTCCAAAGGGACATTTTCGTTACGAGCAGTACTTC. Its protein product is CSASPKGHFRYEQYF.

The chain is built from TRBV4-2 and TRBJ2-7; 12 bases are shared with TRBD2. V trimming: 1 base; J trimming: 7 bases; junction bases outside the gene matches: 5. Looked up from germline, CDR1 is LGHNA and CDR2 is YNFKEQ. The length of the CDR3 is 15 residues. The CDR3 DNA reads as TGTGCCAGCAGCCAAGTCGGACTAGCGGGAAATGAGCAGTACGTC. This encodes CASSQVGLAGNEQYV.

The chain carries TRBV12-3 or TRBV12-4 and TRBJ1-2; TRBD1 agrees at 9 bases. This CDR3 contains 13 residues. V shed 8 bases and J 2 bases; nucleotides not matched to a gene: 3. This CDR3 is CASRGTGNYGYTF. The CDR3 DNA follows: TGTGCCAGCCGAGGGACAGGGAACTATGGCTACACCTTC.

The V call is TRBV10-3, the J call TRBJ2-2; possibly TRBD2 for D (6 bases). V lost 3 bases to trimming and J lost 6 bases, with 20 bases between them. This CDR3 comprises 17 residues. Germline-derived CDR1 and CDR2 are ENHRY and SYGVKD. The CDR3 loop reads CAISDPSIAGGAGELFF. The DNA for the CDR3 is TGTGCCATCAGTGACCCCTCGATTGCCGGGGGAGCCGGGGAGCTGTTTTTT.

The chain carries TRBV3-1 (or the pseudogene TRBV3-2) and TRBJ1-1; TRBD1 agrees at 7 bases. Losses at the gene ends were 1 base for V and 4 bases for J; bases not matched to a gene: 9. This CDR3 has 16 amino acids. CDR1 and CDR2 from the germline V gene are LGHDT and YNNKEL (reference sequence). For the CDR3, the DNA is TGTGCCAGCAGCCAAGCGAACAGGGGTTGGTTCACTGAAGCTTTCTTT. This codes for CASSQANRGWFTEAFF.

J is TRBJ1-4 and V is TRBV7-2; the D gene is possibly TRBD1 (6 bases). Per germline, CDR1 SGHTA and CDR2 FQGNSA. This CDR3 has 21 amino acids. V lost 0 bases and J 0 bases, leaving 23 bases between the germline ends. CDR3 sequence reads: CASSLAPLGQLLGTTNEKLFF. In DNA, the CDR3 is TGTGCCAGCAGCTTAGCCCCCCTAGGACAGCTCCTCGGTACAACTAATGAAAAACTGTTTTTT.